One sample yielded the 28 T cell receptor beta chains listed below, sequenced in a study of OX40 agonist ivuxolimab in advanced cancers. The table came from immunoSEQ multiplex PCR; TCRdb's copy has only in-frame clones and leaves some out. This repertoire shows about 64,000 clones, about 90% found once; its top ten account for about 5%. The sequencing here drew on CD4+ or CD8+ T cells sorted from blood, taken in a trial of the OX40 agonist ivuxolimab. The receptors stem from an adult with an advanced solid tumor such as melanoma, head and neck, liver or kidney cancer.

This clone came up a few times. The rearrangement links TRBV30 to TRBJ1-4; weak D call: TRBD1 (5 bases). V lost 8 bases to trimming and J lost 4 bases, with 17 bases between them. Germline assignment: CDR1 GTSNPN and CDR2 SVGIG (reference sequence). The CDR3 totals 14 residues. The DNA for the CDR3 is TGTGCCCCTCAAGGCGGGGCGGGTAATGAAAAACTGTTTTTT. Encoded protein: CAPQGGAGNEKLFF.

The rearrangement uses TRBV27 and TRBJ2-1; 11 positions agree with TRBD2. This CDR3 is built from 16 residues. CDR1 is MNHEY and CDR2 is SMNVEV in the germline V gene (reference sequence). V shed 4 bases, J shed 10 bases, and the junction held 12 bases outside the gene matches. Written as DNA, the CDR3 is TGTGCCAGCAGTTACTCGGCAGTAGCGGGAGGGCAAGAGCAGTTCTTC. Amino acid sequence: CASSYSAVAGGQEQFF.

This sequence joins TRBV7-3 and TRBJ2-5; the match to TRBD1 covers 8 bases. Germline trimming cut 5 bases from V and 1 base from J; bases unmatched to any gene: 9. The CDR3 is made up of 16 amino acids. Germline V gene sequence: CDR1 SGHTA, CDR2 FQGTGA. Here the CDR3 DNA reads TGTGCCAGCAGCGCTGGGACAGGTGCCCGCCAAGAGACCCAGTACTTC. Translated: CASSAGTGARQETQYF.

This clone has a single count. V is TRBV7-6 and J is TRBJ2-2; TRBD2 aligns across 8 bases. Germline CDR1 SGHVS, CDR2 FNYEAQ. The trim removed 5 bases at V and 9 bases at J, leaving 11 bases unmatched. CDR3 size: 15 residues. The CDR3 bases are TGTGCCAGCAGCCGCGGGACTAGTAGGTCTCGGGAGCTGTTTTTT. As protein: CASSRGTSRSRELFF.

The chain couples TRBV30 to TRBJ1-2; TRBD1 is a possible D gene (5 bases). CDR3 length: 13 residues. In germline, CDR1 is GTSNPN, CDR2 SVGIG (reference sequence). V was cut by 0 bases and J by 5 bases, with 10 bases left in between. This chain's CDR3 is CAWSVQGAYGYTF. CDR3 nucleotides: TGTGCCTGGAGTGTACAAGGGGCTTATGGCTACACCTTC.

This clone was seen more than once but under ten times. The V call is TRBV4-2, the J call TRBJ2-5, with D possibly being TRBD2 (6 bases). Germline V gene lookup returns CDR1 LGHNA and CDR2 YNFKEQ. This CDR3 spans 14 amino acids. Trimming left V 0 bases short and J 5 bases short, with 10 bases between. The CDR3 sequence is CASSQELRGETQYF. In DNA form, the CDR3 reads TGTGCCAGCAGCCAAGAGTTGCGGGGTGAGACCCAGTACTTC.

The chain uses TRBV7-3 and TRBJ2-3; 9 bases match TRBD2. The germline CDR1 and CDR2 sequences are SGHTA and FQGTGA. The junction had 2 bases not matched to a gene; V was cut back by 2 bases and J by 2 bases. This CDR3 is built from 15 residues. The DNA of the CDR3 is TGTGCCAGCAGCTTACTAGCGGGGTCCACAGATACGCAGTATTTT. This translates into CASSLLAGSTDTQYF.

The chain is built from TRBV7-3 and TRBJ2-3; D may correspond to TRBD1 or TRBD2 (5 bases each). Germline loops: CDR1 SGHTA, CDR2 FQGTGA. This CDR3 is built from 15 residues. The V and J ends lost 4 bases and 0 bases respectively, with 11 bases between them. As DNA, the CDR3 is TGTGCCAGCAGCTCGGGACCTCAGAGCACAGATACGCAGTATTTT. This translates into CASSSGPQSTDTQYF. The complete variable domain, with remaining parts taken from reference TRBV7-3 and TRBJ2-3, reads GAGVSQTPSNKVTEKGKYVELRCDPISGHTALYWYRQSLGQGPEFLIYFQGTGAADDSGLPNDRFFAVRPEGSVSTLKIQRTERGDSAVYLCASSSGPQSTDTQYFGPGTRLTVL.

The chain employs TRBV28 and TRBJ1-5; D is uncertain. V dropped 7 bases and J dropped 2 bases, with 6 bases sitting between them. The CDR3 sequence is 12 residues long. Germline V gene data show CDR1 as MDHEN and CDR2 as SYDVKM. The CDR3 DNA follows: TGTGCCAGCATGGCGGGCAATCAGCCCCAGCATTTT. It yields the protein CASMAGNQPQHF.

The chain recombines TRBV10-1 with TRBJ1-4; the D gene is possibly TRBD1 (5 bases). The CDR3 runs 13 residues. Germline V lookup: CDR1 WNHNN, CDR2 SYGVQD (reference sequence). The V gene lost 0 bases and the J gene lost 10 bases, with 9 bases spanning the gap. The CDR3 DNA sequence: TGCGCCAGCAGTGAGTCCGGGGGAGGAAAACTGTTTTTT. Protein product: CASSESGGGKLFF.

CDR3 DNA: TGTGCCAGCAGCCAAGGGGTAGCGGGAGGAGGCGGGGAGCTGTTTTTT. Translating gives CASSQGVAGGGGELFF. The V call is TRBV4-2, the J call TRBJ2-2; 10 bases map to TRBD2. CDR3 length: 16 amino acids. J gave up 7 bases and V 1 base, and 6 bases lay outside the gene matches. Germline V gene sequence: CDR1 LGHNA, CDR2 YNFKEQ.

CDR3 coding DNA: TGTGCCAGCAGTTCGGGACAGACAATGTACAATGAGCAGTTCTTC. Translating it yields CASSSGQTMYNEQFF. This rearrangement joins TRBV27 to TRBJ2-1; the match to TRBD1 covers 7 bases. Germline V lookup: CDR1 MNHEY, CDR2 SMNVEV (reference sequence). V lost 4 bases and J lost 4; bases outside the gene matches: 7. The CDR3 is made up of 15 amino acids.

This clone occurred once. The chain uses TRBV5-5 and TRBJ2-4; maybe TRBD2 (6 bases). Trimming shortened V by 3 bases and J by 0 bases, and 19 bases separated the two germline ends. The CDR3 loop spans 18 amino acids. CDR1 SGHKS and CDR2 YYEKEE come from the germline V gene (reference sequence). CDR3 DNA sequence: TGTGCCAGCAGCTCCGGGGTAGCGGCCAATCTAGCCAAAAACATTCAGTACTTC. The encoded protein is CASSSGVAANLAKNIQYF.

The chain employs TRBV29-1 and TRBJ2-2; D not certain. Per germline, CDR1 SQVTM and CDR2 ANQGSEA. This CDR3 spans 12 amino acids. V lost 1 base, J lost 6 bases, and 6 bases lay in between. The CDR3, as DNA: TGCAGCGTTGAAGCCGGCGCCGGGGAGCTGTTTTTT. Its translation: CSVEAGAGELFF.

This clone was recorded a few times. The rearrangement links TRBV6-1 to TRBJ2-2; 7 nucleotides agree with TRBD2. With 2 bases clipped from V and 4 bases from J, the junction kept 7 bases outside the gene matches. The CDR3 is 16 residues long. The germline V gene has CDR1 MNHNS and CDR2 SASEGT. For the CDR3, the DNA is TGTGCCAGCAGTGAATTGGGGAGGGTGAGCACCGGGGAGCTGTTTTTT. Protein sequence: CASSELGRVSTGELFF.

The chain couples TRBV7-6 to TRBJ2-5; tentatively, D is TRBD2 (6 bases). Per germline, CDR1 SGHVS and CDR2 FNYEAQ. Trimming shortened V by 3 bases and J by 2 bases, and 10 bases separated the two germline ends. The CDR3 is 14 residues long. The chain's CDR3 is CASSFRTIQETQYF. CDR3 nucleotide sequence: TGTGCCAGCAGCTTCAGGACTATTCAAGAGACCCAGTACTTC.

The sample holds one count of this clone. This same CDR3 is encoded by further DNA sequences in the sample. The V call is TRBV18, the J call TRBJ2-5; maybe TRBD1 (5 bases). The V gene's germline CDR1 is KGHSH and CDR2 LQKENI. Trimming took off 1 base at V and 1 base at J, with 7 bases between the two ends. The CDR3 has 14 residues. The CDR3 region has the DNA TGTGCCAGCTCACCACGACAGACCCAAGAGACCCAGTACTTC. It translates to CASSPRQTQETQYF.

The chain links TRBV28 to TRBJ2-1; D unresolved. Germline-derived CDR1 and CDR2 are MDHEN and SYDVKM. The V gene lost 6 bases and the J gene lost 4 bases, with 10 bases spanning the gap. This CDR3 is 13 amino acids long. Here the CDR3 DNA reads TGTGCCAGCAGCCGATCGAGATACAATGAGCAGTTCTTC. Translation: CASSRSRYNEQFF.

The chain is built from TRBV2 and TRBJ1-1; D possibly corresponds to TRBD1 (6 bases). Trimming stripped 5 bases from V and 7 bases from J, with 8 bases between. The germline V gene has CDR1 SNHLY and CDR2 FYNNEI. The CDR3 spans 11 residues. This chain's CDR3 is CASSQGFEAFF. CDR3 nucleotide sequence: TGTGCCAGCAGTCAGGGGTTTGAAGCTTTCTTT.

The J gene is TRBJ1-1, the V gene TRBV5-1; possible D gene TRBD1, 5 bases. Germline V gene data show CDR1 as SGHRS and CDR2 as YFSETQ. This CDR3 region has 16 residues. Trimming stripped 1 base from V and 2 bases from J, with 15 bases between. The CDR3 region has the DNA TGCGCCAGCAGCTTGCAGTCCCAAGGGGCAAACACTGAAGCTTTCTTT. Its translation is CASSLQSQGANTEAFF. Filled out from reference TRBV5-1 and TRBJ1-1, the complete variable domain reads KAGVTQTPRYLIKTRGQQVTLSCSPISGHRSVSWYQQTPGQGLQFLFEYFSETQRNKGNFPGRFSGRQFSNSRSEMNVSTLELGDSALYLCASSLQSQGANTEAFFGQGTRLTVV.

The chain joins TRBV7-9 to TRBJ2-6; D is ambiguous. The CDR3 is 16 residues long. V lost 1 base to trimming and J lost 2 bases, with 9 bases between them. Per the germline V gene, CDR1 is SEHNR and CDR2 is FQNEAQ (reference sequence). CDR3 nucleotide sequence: TGTGCCAGCAGCTTAGGAGATAGGGCTGGGGCCAACGTCCTGACTTTC. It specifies CASSLGDRAGANVLTF.

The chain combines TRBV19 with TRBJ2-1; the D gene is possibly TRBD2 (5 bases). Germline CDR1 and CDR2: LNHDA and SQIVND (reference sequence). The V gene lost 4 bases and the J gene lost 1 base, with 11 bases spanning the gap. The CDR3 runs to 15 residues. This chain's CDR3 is CASSSPGGSYNEQFF. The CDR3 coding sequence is TGTGCCAGTAGTAGTCCAGGAGGTTCCTACAATGAGCAGTTCTTC.

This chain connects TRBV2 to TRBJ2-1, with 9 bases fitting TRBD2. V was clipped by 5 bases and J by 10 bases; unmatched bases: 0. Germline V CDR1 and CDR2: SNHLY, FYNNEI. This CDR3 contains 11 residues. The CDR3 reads CASSLAGEQFF. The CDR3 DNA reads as TGTGCCAGCAGTCTAGCGGGGGAGCAGTTCTTC. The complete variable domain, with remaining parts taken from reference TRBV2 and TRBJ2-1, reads EPEVTQTPSHQVTQMGQEVILRCVPISNHLYFYWYRQILGQKVEFLVSFYNNEISEKSEIFDDQFSVERPDGSNFTLKIRSTKLEDSAMYFCASSLAGEQFFGPGTRLTVL.

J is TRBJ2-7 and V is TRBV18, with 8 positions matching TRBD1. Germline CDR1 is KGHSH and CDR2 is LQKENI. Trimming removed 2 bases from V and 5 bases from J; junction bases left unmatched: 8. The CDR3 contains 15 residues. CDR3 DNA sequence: TGTGCCAGCTCACCAGGAGCAGGGGGCGTACACGAGCAGTACTTC. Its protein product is CASSPGAGGVHEQYF.

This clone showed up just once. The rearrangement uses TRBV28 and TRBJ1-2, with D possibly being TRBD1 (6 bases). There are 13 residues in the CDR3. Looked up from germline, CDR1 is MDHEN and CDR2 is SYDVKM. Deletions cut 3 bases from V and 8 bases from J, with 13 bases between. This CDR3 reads CASSFSAGEGYTF. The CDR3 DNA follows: TGTGCCAGCAGTTTTTCGGCAGGGGAGGGCTACACCTTC.

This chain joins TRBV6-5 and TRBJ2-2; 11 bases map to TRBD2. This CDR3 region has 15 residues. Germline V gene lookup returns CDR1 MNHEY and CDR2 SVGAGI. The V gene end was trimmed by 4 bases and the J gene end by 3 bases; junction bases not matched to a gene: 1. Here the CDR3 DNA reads TGTGCCAGCAGTTTAGCGGGAGGGTACACCGGGGAGCTGTTTTTT. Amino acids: CASSLAGGYTGELFF.

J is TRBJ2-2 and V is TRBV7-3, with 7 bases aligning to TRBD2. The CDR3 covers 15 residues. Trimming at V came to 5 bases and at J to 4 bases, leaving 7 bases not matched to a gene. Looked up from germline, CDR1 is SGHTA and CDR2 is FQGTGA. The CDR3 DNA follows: TGTGCCAGCAGCCTCGGACTAGGCGTCACCGGGGAGCTGTTTTTT. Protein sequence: CASSLGLGVTGELFF.

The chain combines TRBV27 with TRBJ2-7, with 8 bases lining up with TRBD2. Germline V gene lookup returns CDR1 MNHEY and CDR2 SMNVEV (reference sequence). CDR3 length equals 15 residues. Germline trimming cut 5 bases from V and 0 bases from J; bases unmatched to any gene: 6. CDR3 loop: CASSRSGTSSYEQYF. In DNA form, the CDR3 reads TGTGCCAGCAGTCGTAGCGGGACTAGCTCCTACGAGCAGTACTTC.